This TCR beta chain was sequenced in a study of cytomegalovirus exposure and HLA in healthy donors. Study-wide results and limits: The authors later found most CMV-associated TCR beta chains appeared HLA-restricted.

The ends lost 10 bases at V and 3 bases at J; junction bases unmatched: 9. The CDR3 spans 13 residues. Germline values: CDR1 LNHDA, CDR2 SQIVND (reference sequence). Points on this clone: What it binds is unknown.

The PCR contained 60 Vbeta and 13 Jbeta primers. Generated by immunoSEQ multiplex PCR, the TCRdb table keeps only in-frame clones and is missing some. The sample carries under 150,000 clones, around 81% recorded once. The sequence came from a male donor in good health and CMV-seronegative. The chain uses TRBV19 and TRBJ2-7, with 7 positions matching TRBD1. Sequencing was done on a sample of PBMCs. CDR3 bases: TGTGCCACCACTCTGACAGGGAGCTACGAGCAGTACTTC. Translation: CATTLTGSYEQYF.